These 19 T cell receptor beta chains originate from one sample sequenced in a study of shared clonotypes between healthy human individuals. Using immunoSEQ multiplex PCR, the repertoire was profiled, and TCRdb retains in-frame clones only, with some absent. The table lists approximately 2.3 million clones, over 90% of them singletons. Sequences were obtained from naive CD4+ T cells from PBMCs. Stated subset: CD45RA+ positively selected. Receptors were obtained from a man aged 18 to 35 in good health. Some clones in this sample may be carry-over from other donors' samples.

V gene TRBV2 combines with J gene TRBJ1-3; weak D call: TRBD1 (5 bases). CDR1 SNHLY and CDR2 FYNNEI come from the germline V gene. The CDR3 loop spans 15 amino acids. V lost 6 bases and J lost 4, with 16 bases in between. The chain's CDR3 is CASRAHTGLGNTIYF. CDR3 in DNA: TGTGCCAGCAGGGCTCATACAGGATTAGGAAACACCATATATTTT.

Here the CDR3 reads CASRGGVNEQFF. In DNA form, the CDR3 reads TGTGCCAGCAGGGGAGGGGTCAATGAGCAGTTCTTC. The gene calls are TRBV27 and TRBJ2-1; 7 bases map to TRBD2. The junction had 2 bases not matched to a gene; V was cut back by 6 bases and J by 6 bases. This CDR3 has 12 amino acids. Germline V gene sequence: CDR1 MNHEY, CDR2 SMNVEV (reference sequence).

The chain recombines TRBV5-6 with TRBJ2-7; TRBD2 matches 8 bases. J was trimmed by 4 bases and V by 0 bases; bases with no gene match: 6. CDR3 length: 15 amino acids. Germline CDR1 SGHDT, CDR2 YYEEEE. CDR3 sequence: CASSLVSGIGYEQYF. The CDR3 DNA is TGTGCCAGCAGCTTGGTTAGCGGGATCGGGTACGAGCAGTACTTC.

The chain carries TRBV6-1 and TRBJ2-3, with D possibly matching TRBD2 (5 bases). Trimming cost V 6 bases and J 0 bases, with 10 bases left between them. This CDR3 is 14 amino acids long. Germline CDR1 and CDR2: MNHNS and SASEGT. The DNA of the CDR3 is TGTGCCAGCAGGGCAGGACTTAGCACAGATACGCAGTATTTT. Its translation: CASRAGLSTDTQYF.

About this clone: This same CDR3 is encoded by further DNA sequences in the sample. The chain combines TRBV7-3 with TRBJ1-3; D possibly corresponds to TRBD1 (6 bases). From germline, CDR1 is SGHTA and CDR2 FQGTGA. This CDR3 region has 15 residues. V lost 2 bases, J lost 1 base, and 9 bases lay in between. The CDR3 protein is CASSLLGGSGNTIYF. The CDR3, as DNA: TGTGCCAGCAGCTTATTAGGGGGATCTGGAAACACCATATATTTT.

The CDR3 spells CAWSVGQGAGGNTIYF. In nucleotides, the CDR3 is TGTGCCTGGAGTGTAGGGCAAGGGGCGGGTGGAAACACCATATATTTT. This chain links TRBV30 with TRBJ1-3; tentatively, D is TRBD1 (5 bases). The CDR3 length is 16 residues. V lost 0 bases, J lost 3 bases, and 15 bases lay in between. CDR1 GTSNPN and CDR2 SVGIG come from the germline V gene (reference sequence).

This sequence joins TRBV5-1 and TRBJ1-5, with TRBD1 as a possible D gene (5 bases). This CDR3 region has 16 residues. CDR1 and CDR2 (germline): SGHRS, YFSETQ. Trimming took 4 bases from V and 7 from J, leaving 21 bases between them. The CDR3 sequence is CASSPGPTIGEQPQHF. DNA of the CDR3: TGCGCCAGCAGCCCGGGGCCGACTATAGGGGAACAGCCCCAGCATTTT.

This chain joins TRBV4-1 and TRBJ2-1; the match to TRBD1 covers 9 bases. With 4 bases clipped from V and 6 bases from J, the junction kept 7 bases outside the gene matches. CDR1 and CDR2 (germline): MGHRA, YSYEKL. This CDR3 is built from 15 residues. The CDR3 sequence: CASSRPGQGSNEQFF. CDR3 bases: TGCGCCAGCAGCCGCCCGGGACAGGGTTCCAATGAGCAGTTCTTC.

The chain is built from TRBV25-1 and TRBJ1-2, with D perhaps matching TRBD1 (6 bases). The germline gives CDR1 MGHDK, CDR2 SYGVNS. This CDR3 is built from 14 residues. V was cut by 6 bases and J by 8 bases, with 19 bases left in between. The CDR3 DNA is TGTGCCAGCAGAGCGGAGGGGGGACTAAAAGGCTACACCTTC. It is translated as CASRAEGGLKGYTF.

V is TRBV7-7 and J is TRBJ2-2; 15 positions match TRBD2. The CDR3 is 18 residues long. In germline, CDR1 is SSHAT, CDR2 FNYEAQ (reference sequence). V was clipped by 5 bases and J by 0 bases; unmatched bases: 4. CDR3 DNA: TGTGCCAGCAGCCCGGGACTAGCGGGAGGCCCGAACACCGGGGAGCTGTTTTTT. The encoded protein is CASSPGLAGGPNTGELFF. The variable domain in full, completed from reference TRBV7-7 and TRBJ2-2, reads GAGVSQSPRYKVTKRGQDVTLRCDPISSHATLYWYQQALGQGPEFLTYFNYEAQPDKSGLPSDRFSAERPEGSISTLTIQRTEQRDSAMYRCASSPGLAGGPNTGELFFGEGSRLTVL.

This clone was counted once. The V gene is TRBV11-1, the J gene TRBJ1-2, with D possibly TRBD1 on 5 matching bases. The ends were cut back, 4 bases at V and 0 bases at J, with 9 bases in the middle. This CDR3 has 14 amino acids. From germline, CDR1 is SGHAT and CDR2 FQDESV (reference sequence). Here the CDR3 DNA reads TGTGCCAGCAGCTCCCAGACAGCTAACTATGGCTACACCTTC. Its translation: CASSSQTANYGYTF.

Notes on this clone: The identical CDR3 is also encoded by other nucleotide sequences in the sample. The CDR3 sequence: CASSLAYNEQFF. CDR3 coding DNA: TGTGCCAGCAGTTTGGCGTACAATGAGCAGTTCTTC. The chain combines TRBV28 with TRBJ2-1; D not certain. V lost 3 bases and J lost 4, with 4 bases in between. The CDR3 has 12 amino acids. Germline assignment: CDR1 MDHEN and CDR2 SYDVKM.

The chain has TRBV7-2 and TRBJ2-2, with 7 bases that match TRBD2. The CDR3 is made up of 16 amino acids. CDR1 is SGHTA and CDR2 is FQGNSA in the germline V gene. V lost 5 bases to trimming and J lost 2 bases; unmatched junction nucleotides: 8. The CDR3 DNA sequence: TGTGCCAGCAGCCCTCGGATAGCGGGCAACACCGGGGAGCTGTTTTTT. Amino acid sequence: CASSPRIAGNTGELFF.

CDR3 sequence: CAISEQFYEQYF. CDR3 coding DNA: TGTGCCATCAGTGAGCAATTCTACGAGCAGTACTTC. This chain joins TRBV10-3 and TRBJ2-7, with D unresolved. The CDR3 length is 12 residues. CDR1 and CDR2 (germline): ENHRY, SYGVKD. V was shortened by 2 bases and J by 3 bases, with 5 bases between the two germline ends.

The J gene is TRBJ2-2, the V gene TRBV4-1; 11 positions match TRBD2. CDR1 is MGHRA, CDR2 YSYEKL, per germline. J gave up 7 bases and V 4 bases, and 5 bases lay outside the gene matches. There are 15 residues in the CDR3. CDR3 nucleotide sequence: TGCGCCAGCAGCCTTAGCGGGAGGGCCTACGGGGAGCTGTTTTTT. It codes for CASSLSGRAYGELFF.

This chain uses TRBV5-6 with TRBJ1-1; 8 bases agree with TRBD1. J was trimmed by 1 base and V by 4 bases; bases with no gene match: 9. The V gene's germline CDR1 is SGHDT and CDR2 YYEEEE. The CDR3 sequence is 16 residues long. The CDR3, as DNA: TGTGCCAGCAGCCCAAGAAGGACAGGGCCGAACACTGAAGCTTTCTTT. This gives the protein CASSPRRTGPNTEAFF.

The chain carries TRBV4-3 and TRBJ2-4; D is ambiguous. The germline CDR1 and CDR2 sequences are LGHNA and YSLEER. Trimming removed 1 base from V and 13 bases from J, with 14 bases in between. CDR3 size: 13 residues. CDR3 protein: CASSQVVRVPQYF. In nucleotides, the CDR3 is TGCGCCAGCAGCCAAGTGGTTCGGGTCCCCCAGTACTTC.

The chain carries TRBV28 and TRBJ2-1; 8 bases fit TRBD1. The CDR3 is made up of 15 amino acids. CDR1 and CDR2 from the germline V gene are MDHEN and SYDVKM. V shed 3 bases and J 4 bases; nucleotides not matched to a gene: 5. This CDR3 is CASSLRDRRYNEQFF. For the CDR3, the DNA is TGTGCCAGCAGTTTGAGGGACAGGAGATACAATGAGCAGTTCTTC.

This clone was seen only once. This chain links TRBV7-3 with TRBJ2-3, with a weak D call TRBD2 (5 bases). V was shortened by 3 bases and J by 4 bases, with 14 bases between the two germline ends. The CDR3 length is 15 residues. Germline V gives CDR1 SGHTA, CDR2 FQGTGA. The CDR3 loop is CASSFMGEVSDTQYF. CDR3 in DNA: TGTGCCAGCAGCTTTATGGGAGAGGTGTCAGATACGCAGTATTTT.